The clone carrying this TCR beta chain occurred a few times. Produced via immunoSEQ multiplex PCR; TCRdb's table is partial and in-frame only. This table holds several thousand clones, approximately 80% found once. These data come from a study of immune evolution from preneoplasia to lung adenocarcinoma. Germline CDR1 is SGDLS and CDR2 is YYNGEE. The CDR3 totals 12 residues. Trimming stripped 0 bases from V and 8 bases from J, with 6 bases between. Material: FFPE adjacent normal lung tissue. The V and J genes are TRBV9 and TRBJ2-1; perhaps TRBD1 as D (5 bases). The source is a donor at least 70 years old with lung adenocarcinoma. The CDR3 spells CASSVAGYEQFF. The CDR3, as DNA: TGTGCCAGCAGCGTAGCAGGGTATGAGCAGTTCTTC.